A single sample is the source of the 8 T cell receptor beta chains below, sequenced in a study. TCRdb reprocessed the RT-PCR reads with MiXCR, giving one entry per CDR3 protein. Among fewer than 800,000 distinct CDR3 sequences, 13% to 15% were seen once, and the ten largest hold about 3.9%. Sequenced input: memory CD4+ T cells from blood. The receptor source for this set is a female donor in good health, serving as a healthy control.

This clonotype was counted only a few times. This sequence joins TRBV5-6 and TRBJ1-1; 9 bases agree with TRBD1. V lost 6 bases, J lost 9 bases, and 3 bases stayed unmatched. The CDR3 is 11 residues long. The germline gives CDR1 SGHDT, CDR2 YYEEEE. The CDR3 is CASTDRGKAFF. CDR3 nucleotide sequence: TGTGCCAGCACGGACAGGGGAAAAGCTTTCTTT.

The chain uses TRBV7-2 and TRBJ1-6; no firm D call. Trimming removed 4 bases at V and 5 bases at J, with 3 bases between. The CDR3 has 12 amino acids. Per germline, CDR1 SGHTA and CDR2 FQGNSA. CDR3 loop: CASSYNNSPLHF. The CDR3 region has the DNA TGTGCCAGCAGCTACAATAATTCACCCCTCCACTTT.

This chain uses TRBV19 with TRBJ2-7; 10 nucleotides align to TRBD1. Per germline, CDR1 LNHDA and CDR2 SQIVND (reference sequence). The CDR3 is 14 residues long. V lost 5 bases and J lost 6; bases outside the gene matches: 7. The CDR3 sequence: CASSPGTGDGEQYF. The DNA of the CDR3 is TGTGCCAGTAGTCCGGGGACAGGGGACGGCGAGCAGTACTTC.

As regards this clonotype: A much larger clone lies a single base off, so this may be a read error. The chain is built from TRBV4-3 and TRBJ2-7; 12 bases match TRBD2. The CDR3 has 15 amino acids. The J segment lost 7 bases and the V segment lost 4 bases, leaving 8 bases of the junction unmatched. The germline CDR1 and CDR2 sequences are LGHNA and YSLEER. CDR3 in amino acids: CASSLLAGGTNEQYF. DNA for the CDR3: TGCGCCAGCAGCCTGCTAGCGGGAGGGACCAATGAGCAGTACTTC.

This chain connects TRBV20-1 to TRBJ1-2; D possibly corresponds to TRBD1 (5 bases). The CDR3 runs to 13 residues. The germline V and J ends were trimmed by 8 bases and 4 bases, with 17 bases remaining between them. Germline CDR1 reads DFQATT; CDR2 reads SNEGSKA (reference sequence). CDR3 DNA: TGCAGTTCACAGGATTCTATCGGCTATGGCTACACCTTC. Translating gives CSSQDSIGYGYTF.

This clonotype was seen at least ten times. This chain connects TRBV18 to TRBJ2-1; 12 nucleotides match TRBD2. Germline V gene sequence: CDR1 KGHSH, CDR2 LQKENI. V was pared by 3 bases and J by 10 bases, with 16 bases of the junction left unmatched. This CDR3 is 18 amino acids long. The CDR3 protein is CASSPTPSLAGGPREQFF. CDR3 in DNA: TGTGCCAGCTCACCGACCCCAAGCCTAGCGGGAGGGCCGCGAGAGCAGTTCTTC.

This clonotype was seen a handful of times. The chain carries TRBV11-2 and TRBJ1-6, with TRBD1 as a possible D gene (5 bases). CDR1 SGHAT and CDR2 FQNNGV come from the germline V gene. V was clipped by 3 bases and J by 7 bases, with 13 bases between them. The length of the CDR3 is 15 residues. CDR3 nucleotide sequence: TGTGCCAGCAGCTTGCTCGCTCGGGGGAATTCACCCCTCCACTTT. Residues: CASSLLARGNSPLHF.

The chain combines TRBV7-2 with TRBJ2-1, with D tentatively TRBD2 (6 bases). Germline V gene sequence: CDR1 SGHTA, CDR2 FQGNSA. This CDR3 has 14 amino acids. Between the trimmed V and J ends, which lost 5 bases and 6 bases, there was a span of 14 bases. CDR3 amino acids: CASSRQTSFNEQFF. The CDR3 nucleotides are TGTGCCAGCAGCCGACAAACTAGCTTCAATGAGCAGTTCTTC.